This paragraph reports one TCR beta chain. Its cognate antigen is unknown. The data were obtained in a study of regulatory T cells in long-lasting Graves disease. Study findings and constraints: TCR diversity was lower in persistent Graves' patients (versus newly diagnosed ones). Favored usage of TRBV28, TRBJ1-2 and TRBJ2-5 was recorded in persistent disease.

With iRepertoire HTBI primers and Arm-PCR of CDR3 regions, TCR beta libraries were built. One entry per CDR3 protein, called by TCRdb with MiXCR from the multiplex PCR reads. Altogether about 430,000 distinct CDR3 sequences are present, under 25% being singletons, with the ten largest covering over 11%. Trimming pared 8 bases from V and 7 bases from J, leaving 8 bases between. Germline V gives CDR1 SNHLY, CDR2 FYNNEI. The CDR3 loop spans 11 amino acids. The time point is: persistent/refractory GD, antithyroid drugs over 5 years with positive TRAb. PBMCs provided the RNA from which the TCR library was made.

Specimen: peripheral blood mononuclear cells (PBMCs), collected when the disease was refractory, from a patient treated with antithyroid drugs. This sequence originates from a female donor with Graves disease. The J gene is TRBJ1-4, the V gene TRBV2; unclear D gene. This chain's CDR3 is CASGWGEKLFF. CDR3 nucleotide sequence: TGTGCCAGCGGGTGGGGTGAAAAACTGTTTTTT.